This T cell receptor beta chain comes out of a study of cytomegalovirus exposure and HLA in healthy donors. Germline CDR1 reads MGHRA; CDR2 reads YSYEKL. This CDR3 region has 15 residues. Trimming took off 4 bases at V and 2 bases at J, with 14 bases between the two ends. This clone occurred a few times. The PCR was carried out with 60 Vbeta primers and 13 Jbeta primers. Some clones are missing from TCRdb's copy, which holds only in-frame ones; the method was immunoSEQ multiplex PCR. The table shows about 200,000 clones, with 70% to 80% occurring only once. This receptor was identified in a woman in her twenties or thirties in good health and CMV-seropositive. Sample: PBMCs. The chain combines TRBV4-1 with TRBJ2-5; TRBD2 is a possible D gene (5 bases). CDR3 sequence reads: CASSPHQEEQETQYF. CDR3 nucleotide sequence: TGCGCCAGCAGCCCCCACCAGGAGGAACAAGAGACCCAGTACTTC.